A single sample gave rise to the 17 T cell receptor beta chains below, sequenced in a study of cytomegalovirus exposure and HLA in healthy donors. PCR used 60 Vbeta primers and 13 Jbeta primers. Produced via immunoSEQ multiplex PCR; TCRdb's table is partial and in-frame only. This table holds fewer than 200,000 clones, 80% to 90% found once. The sample taken for sequencing was PBMCs. The receptors come from a girl aged 2 to 10 in good health and CMV-seropositive.

The gene calls are TRBV6-1 and TRBJ2-1, with TRBD2 identical over 10 bases. CDR3 length equals 15 residues. Germline-derived CDR1 and CDR2 are MNHNS and SASEGT. The V and J ends lost 6 bases and 6 bases, in that order; junction bases with no gene match: 8. CDR3 in DNA: TGTGCCAGCAGCCCATCGCGACTAGCGGGCAATGAGCAGTTCTTC. Residues: CASSPSRLAGNEQFF.

The rearrangement links TRBV2 to TRBJ2-3; 9 nucleotides line up with TRBD1. V gave up 10 bases and J gave up 6 bases; unmatched junction bases: 11. The length of the CDR3 is 14 residues. CDR1 and CDR2 from the germline V gene are SNHLY and FYNNEI. The CDR3 coding sequence is TGTGCCATTACCGGGACAGGGTATGCCGATACGCAGTATTTT. It specifies CAITGTGYADTQYF.

V gene TRBV4-1 combines with J gene TRBJ2-3; 15 bases are a match to TRBD2. Trimming took 4 bases from V and 3 from J; bases not matched to a gene: 5. This CDR3 contains 17 residues. Germline V CDR1 and CDR2: MGHRA, YSYEKL. CDR3 loop: CASSPRTSGGGTDTQYF. CDR3 sequence (DNA): TGCGCCAGCAGCCCCCGGACTAGCGGGGGGGGTACAGATACGCAGTATTTT.

This clone was seen only once. The rearrangement joins TRBV28 to TRBJ2-6, with D perhaps matching TRBD1 (6 bases). The CDR3 totals 15 residues. Germline loops: CDR1 MDHEN, CDR2 SYDVKM. V was clipped by 2 bases and J by 2 bases, with 7 bases between them. In DNA, the CDR3 is TGTGCCAGCAGTTTACAGGGGCCTGGGGCCAACGTCCTGACTTTC. It specifies CASSLQGPGANVLTF.

This rearrangement joins TRBV14 to TRBJ2-1; 9 nucleotides agree with TRBD2. Germline V gives CDR1 SGHDN, CDR2 FVKESK. With 2 bases clipped from V and 15 bases from J, the junction kept 14 bases outside the gene matches. CDR3 length: 15 amino acids. The CDR3 region has the DNA TGTGCCAGCAGCCAAATCGGGACTAGCAGAACAGGGGCGTTCTTC. This gives the protein CASSQIGTSRTGAFF.

There are a few counts of this clone. V is TRBV5-6 and J is TRBJ1-4; unclear D gene. The V end was cut by 5 bases, the J end by 6 bases, with 17 bases between. The CDR3 covers 15 residues. Germline CDR1 reads SGHDT; CDR2 reads YYEEEE. CDR3 region: CASSFGGREDEKLFF. The CDR3 nucleotides read TGTGCCAGCAGTTTCGGAGGGAGGGAGGATGAAAAACTGTTTTTT.

This chain joins TRBV7-8 and TRBJ2-5, with TRBD1 matching over 10 bases. Germline V gene lookup returns CDR1 SGHVS and CDR2 FQNEAQ. This CDR3 region has 16 residues. With V trimmed by 2 bases and J by 3 bases, 6 bases remained unmatched. The chain's CDR3 is CASSLSHGTGEETQYF. The CDR3 bases are TGTGCCAGCAGCTTATCCCACGGGACAGGGGAAGAGACCCAGTACTTC.

This chain joins TRBV19 and TRBJ2-1; the match to TRBD2 covers 8 bases. Germline assignment: CDR1 LNHDA and CDR2 SQIVND (reference sequence). V was pared by 5 bases and J by 6 bases, with 9 bases of the junction left unmatched. This CDR3 contains 15 residues. The CDR3 loop is CASSPRGLGGNEQFF. CDR3 coding DNA: TGTGCCAGTAGTCCTCGGGGACTAGGGGGCAATGAGCAGTTCTTC. Full variable domain (outside the CDR3, taken from reference TRBV19 and TRBJ2-1): DGGITQSPKYLFRKEGQNVTLSCEQNLNHDAMYWYRQDPGQGLRLIYYSQIVNDFQKGDIAEGYSVSREKKESFPLTVTSAQKNPTAFYLCASSPRGLGGNEQFFGPGTRLTVL.

In this sample, this clone turned up a few times. V usage is TRBV6-6 and J usage is TRBJ1-1; 7 nucleotides line up with TRBD1. The CDR3 loop spans 15 amino acids. J lost 2 bases, V lost 0 bases, and 3 bases had no gene match. Germline V lookup: CDR1 MNHNY, CDR2 SVGAGI (reference sequence). The CDR3 loop reads CASSYSRQGNTEAFF. Written as DNA, the CDR3 is TGTGCCAGCAGTTACTCGCGACAGGGTAACACTGAAGCTTTCTTT.

In its sample, this clone was seen a few times. The chain recombines TRBV5-6 with TRBJ1-6; 12 nucleotides line up with TRBD1. The V segment lost 5 bases and the J segment 6 bases; nucleotides outside the gene matches: 3. The CDR3 has 15 residues. Germline CDR1 is SGHDT and CDR2 is YYEEEE. CDR3 nucleotide sequence: TGTGCCAGCAGGGGGACAGGGGGCCTTAATTCACCCCTCCACTTT. It codes for CASRGTGGLNSPLHF.

V and J are TRBV11-2 and TRBJ2-3; 7 bases are a match to TRBD2. Germline trimming cut 4 bases from V and 2 bases from J; bases unmatched to any gene: 12. The CDR3 sequence is 17 residues long. CDR1 is SGHAT, CDR2 FQNNGV, per germline. The CDR3 reads CASSSSGDVDSTDTQYF. Here the CDR3 DNA reads TGTGCCAGCAGCTCTAGCGGCGACGTTGATTCCACAGATACGCAGTATTTT.

The V call is TRBV19, the J call TRBJ1-1, with a possible D match to TRBD1 (5 bases). CDR1 LNHDA and CDR2 SQIVND come from the germline V gene (reference sequence). The CDR3 has 13 residues. V gave up 6 bases and J gave up 7 bases, with 15 bases separating them. Here the CDR3 reads CASSKWGQGEAFF. The CDR3 DNA sequence: TGTGCCAGTAGCAAATGGGGCCAAGGTGAAGCTTTCTTT. The variable domain in full, with the rest retrieved from reference TRBV19 and TRBJ1-1, is DGGITQSPKYLFRKEGQNVTLSCEQNLNHDAMYWYRQDPGQGLRLIYYSQIVNDFQKGDIAEGYSVSREKKESFPLTVTSAQKNPTAFYLCASSKWGQGEAFFGQGTRLTVV.

This chain connects TRBV5-1 to TRBJ2-5; D gene uncertain. Deletions cut 3 bases from V and 2 bases from J, with 5 bases between. The CDR3 runs to 12 residues. CDR1 and CDR2 (germline): SGHRS, YFSETQ. The CDR3: CASSSTQETQYF. The CDR3 nucleotides are TGCGCCAGCAGCTCGACACAAGAGACCCAGTACTTC.

The V call is TRBV2, the J call TRBJ2-5, with TRBD2 matching over 10 bases. The CDR3 runs 14 residues. Germline CDR1 reads SNHLY; CDR2 reads FYNNEI. After removal of 4 bases from V and 5 bases from J, the junction contained 4 bases not matched to a gene. The DNA for the CDR3 is TGTGCCAGCAGTGTAGCGGGAGGAGGTGAGACCCAGTACTTC. The encoded protein is CASSVAGGGETQYF.

The gene calls are TRBV30 and TRBJ2-1, with a weak D call TRBD2 (6 bases). This CDR3 region has 12 residues. V dropped 2 bases and J dropped 9 bases, with 11 bases sitting between them. Germline values: CDR1 GTSNPN, CDR2 SVGIG (reference sequence). The CDR3 is CAWSTRLGEQFF. The CDR3 DNA reads as TGTGCCTGGAGTACCCGACTAGGTGAGCAGTTCTTC.

The chain links TRBV19 to TRBJ1-1; maybe TRBD1 (5 bases). The V gene lost 7 bases and the J gene lost 6 bases, with 12 bases spanning the gap. From germline, CDR1 is LNHDA and CDR2 SQIVND (reference sequence). The CDR3 is 12 residues long. The CDR3 DNA reads TGTGCCAGTAAAGTTCAGGGTGCTGAAGCTTTCTTT. Translating it yields CASKVQGAEAFF.

This chain uses TRBV7-2 with TRBJ1-1; D is unclear. The CDR3 runs 17 residues. Germline-derived CDR1 and CDR2 are SGHTA and FQGNSA. V was pared by 1 base and J by 4 bases, with 19 bases between. As DNA, the CDR3 is TGTGCCAGCAGCTTAGGTGACCCTACGAGACTAGGCACTGAAGCTTTCTTT. It codes for CASSLGDPTRLGTEAFF.